This T cell receptor beta chain was captured by sequencing in a study of radiotherapy plus CTLA-4 blockade in lung cancer (dated by TCRdb to the late 2010s). With regard to the full study: Objective responses occurred in more than 15% of enrolled patients, and just over 30% achieved disease control.

The CDR3 spans 15 residues, from the cysteine through the phenylalanine. Of all the DNA, just the CDR3 is kept, 45 bases in frame from base 1. CDR1 and CDR2 were assigned from the germline V gene as SNHLY and FYNNEI. The junction carries 12 bases between V and J, which are trimmed by 2 bases and 5 bases respectively. The table lists this clone with a count of one. The antigen this receptor binds is unknown. The record has no base qualities; no much larger clone is one base away. Different DNA sequences within this sample yield the same CDR3. Receptors were amplified or captured by the immunoSEQ multiplex PCR assay. The clones in this table, taken by TCRdb from immuneACCESS, are in-frame only. Not every clone is retained; where verified, under half of the shortfall comes from an unresolved V gene, and the cause of the rest is unknown. The table for this sample lists 23,000 or so clones; about three quarters of them were counted only once. The top ten clones comprise more than 3.5% of the sample.

Paper-wide results and their limitations: The strongest predictors of response, as reported, were early dynamic changes in blood T cell clones along with a rise in serum interferon-beta after radiation. After treatment with radiotherapy and ipilimumab, TCR clones that originated in tumors expanded in peripheral blood.

The study tested focal radiation therapy combined with CTLA-4 blockade (ipilimumab) in patients with chemo-refractory metastatic non-small-cell lung cancer. Rearrangement joined TRBV2 to TRBJ2-2; matching of 6 bases hints at TRBD1 as the D gene. The TCR was taken from a human donor with non-small cell lung cancer who had stable disease on radiotherapy plus ipilimumab. Sequenced material: peripheral blood, taken from a patient treated with radiotherapy plus ipilimumab. The bases are TGTGCCAGCAGTGAAAACAGGGTAGAAACCGGGGAGCTGTTTTTT. Its protein product is CASSENRVETGELFF.